The next 6 T cell receptor beta chains were all read from a single sample in a study of CD8+CD57+ T cells in acquired aplastic anemia. Profiling that covered TCR beta VDJ and CDR3 relied on genomic DNA as its template. TCRdb reprocessed the reads with MiXCR, giving one entry per CDR3 protein. The sample lists about 150,000 distinct CDR3 sequences; around half were seen once. Only patients with CD8+CD57+ cell expansion on flow cytometry were chosen for sequencing. Sequencing input: sorted CD4+, CD8+, or CD8+CD57+ T cells (not recorded which) from PBMCs. The receptors derive from a human donor with aplastic anemia.

At least ten counts were recorded for this clonotype. The rearrangement links TRBV6-2 or TRBV6-3 to TRBJ2-1; unclear D gene. The CDR3 extends over 12 amino acids. V was pared by 2 bases and J by 5 bases, with 4 bases between. Germline-derived CDR1 and CDR2 are MNHEY and SVGEGT. The DNA of the CDR3 is TGTGCCAGCAGTTACGAAGACAATGAGCAGTTCTTC. Encoded protein: CASSYEDNEQFF.

The rearrangement links TRBV4-1 to TRBJ1-2, with D perhaps matching TRBD1 (6 bases). The V and J ends lost 3 bases and 3 bases respectively, with 17 bases between them. The CDR3 covers 16 residues. The germline CDR1 and CDR2 sequences are MGHRA and YSYEKL. This CDR3 reads CASSHTQGLSDYGYTF. CDR3 bases: TGCGCCAGCAGCCACACACAGGGACTGAGCGACTATGGCTACACCTTC.

The chain links TRBV7-6 to TRBJ2-5; 7 nucleotides line up with TRBD2. Trimming at V came to 0 bases and at J to 3 bases, leaving 4 bases not matched to a gene. The CDR3 sequence is 15 residues long. The germline V gene has CDR1 SGHVS and CDR2 FNYEAQ. CDR3 sequence: CASSLATGREETQYF. The CDR3 DNA sequence: TGTGCCAGCAGCTTAGCCACGGGGAGGGAAGAGACCCAGTACTTC. Filled out from reference TRBV7-6 and TRBJ2-5, the complete variable domain reads GAGVSQSPRYKVTKRGQDVALRCDPISGHVSLYWYRQALGQGPEFLTYFNYEAQQDKSGLPNDRFSAERPEGSISTLTIQRTEQRDSAMYRCASSLATGREETQYFGPGTRLLVL.

This clonotype turned up a few times. The chain combines TRBV20-1 with TRBJ1-6; possible D gene TRBD1, 5 bases. Germline CDR1 reads DFQATT; CDR2 reads SNEGSKA (reference sequence). V gave up 0 bases and J gave up 3 bases, with 12 bases separating them. The CDR3 runs 16 residues. The CDR3 loop is CSARDAAGSYNSPLHF. In DNA, the CDR3 is TGCAGTGCTAGAGATGCGGCAGGGAGCTATAATTCACCCCTCCACTTT.

The rearrangement uses TRBV2 and TRBJ1-1; D unresolved. This CDR3 is 13 amino acids long. Germline assignment: CDR1 SNHLY and CDR2 FYNNEI. V was trimmed by 11 bases and J by 3 bases, leaving 16 bases between them. The CDR3 sequence is CACSPEGDTEAFF. The DNA of the CDR3 is TGTGCCTGTAGTCCAGAGGGTGACACTGAAGCTTTCTTT.

The genes are TRBV24-1 and TRBJ2-7, with 9 bases fitting TRBD2. Germline CDR1 KGHDR, CDR2 SFDVKD. CDR3 length equals 15 residues. V trimming: 4 bases; J trimming: 0 bases; junction bases outside the gene matches: 3. Here the CDR3 DNA reads TGTGCCACCAGTGACCCGACTAGCGGCTCCTACGAGCAGTACTTC. Protein product: CATSDPTSGSYEQYF.